Given below is one T cell receptor beta chain in context. This clonotype was counted only a few times. Its target antigen remains unknown. No base quality information exists; no much larger clone differs at one position. TCR beta CDR3 regions were amplified from RNA transcripts. The TCR CDR3 was subjected to a first round of RT-PCR using the HTBI primer set and the Qiagen OneStep RT-PCR kit. Libraries were constructed in a second round of multiplex PCR, after which size selection and purification were performed. Sequencing of the libraries was done on an Illumina HiSeq2000 using paired-end 100 bp reads. The paper's processing steps were these. SOAPnuke was used to process the raw data, throwing out any read that contained adapters or uncalled bases, had a mean Phred below 15, or lacked an exact constant-primer or identifier match. COPE v1.2.5 was used to merge the high-quality paired reads, and each unique nucleotide sequence was defined as a clonotype. Clonotypes were aligned to IMGT TRBV, TRBD and TRBJ reference segments using MiTCR v1.1. The analysis was restricted to V-J combinations with a frequency above 0.0001, which together covered just over 98% of the repertoires. The TCS score was defined as F50 (clonal expansion) divided by E x V (chaos), with BLOSUM62-based TCRdist calculated between CDR3 peptides within each V-J. Welch's t-statistics and random forest reduced some 510 V-J features to about 12, which were used in a naive Bayes classifier (R e1071). TCRdb reprocessing: public reads trimmed at Q25 with fastp, clones called with MiXCR, in-frame beta chains kept. Rows merge per CDR3 protein into single entries with the most common DNA and genes. In this record, the V and J calls reflect TCRdb's handling and not the investigators' own analysis. Across this sample there are hundreds of thousands of distinct CDR3 sequences, with around 22% seen only once. About 10% of the sample is held by the ten biggest clonotypes.

The sample is drawn from a study of T cells in Graves' hyperthyroidism and ophthalmopathy (dated by TCRdb to about 2019). With regard to the full study: Peripheral blood samples were taken at initial diagnosis, before any treatment was given. According to the paper, TCR Vbeta CDR3 sequencing was carried out on about 140 peripheral blood samples, which came from under 50 ophthalmopathy, around 75 hyperthyroidism and 17 progressor patients. After sampling, hyperthyroidism patients received methimazole starting at 30 mg daily, and ophthalmopathy patients received high-dose intravenous methylprednisolone. A discovery cohort of around 98 patients, roughly 43 with Graves' ophthalmopathy and fewer than 65 with stable Graves' hyperthyroidism, was used to find distinguishing TCR V-J signatures. Prospective prediction of ophthalmopathy was tested in an independent validation cohort consisting of about 19 hyperthyroidism patients and around 16 patients who later progressed to ophthalmopathy. The study also compared thyroid tissue and blood T-cell repertoires from several Graves' hyperthyroidism patients. The roughly 91 discovery patients were randomly split 7:3 into training and test sets. Here is what the overall study found, with its caveats: In validation, the model predicted progression to ophthalmopathy a median of roughly 6.5 months before onset, with roughly 70% sensitivity and 72.22% specificity. No statistical method was used to set the sample size in advance, and investigators knew the group allocation. In cross-validation, a model built on a 13 V-J signature told ophthalmopathy apart from stable hyperthyroidism with about 90% sensitivity and roughly 81% specificity, and in testing the same model reached 80%/75%. Blood samples also contained most of the expanded thyroid clonotypes (frequency above 0.001), which suggests that blood repertoires may reflect thyroid immune responses.

In the ophthalmopathy patients, disease was moderately to severely active, with a Clinical Activity Score of 3 or more, a NOSPECS grade of 4 or more, and a duration of less than 3 months. Patients with uncontrolled infections, other autoimmune diseases, pregnancy or lactation were excluded. Diagnoses were established on the basis of clinical symptoms, serum thyroxine and TRAb, thyroid ultrasound, and orbital computed tomography. PBMCs were separated from approximately 10 ml of fresh peripheral blood using Ficoll-Paque density gradient centrifugation. Total RNA was extracted with Trizol reagent, and quality was checked on an Agilent 2100 Bioanalyzer. CDR1 and CDR2 are drawn from the germline V gene: MNHEY, SVGAGI. From the cysteine through the phenylalanine, the CDR3 covers 11 amino acids. Just the 33-base CDR3 DNA is kept, in frame starting at base 1. V is clipped by 2 bases and J by 7 bases, and the sequence between their germline boundaries is 6 bases long.

The rearrangement joined TRBV6-5 to TRBJ2-7; too little of a D gene remains to name it. The specimen sequenced was blood. The TCR sequence derives from a woman in her thirties with Graves' ophthalmopathy. Here is the DNA: TGTGCCAGCAGTTACCTGCGAGAGCAGTACTTC. This yields the protein CASSYLREQYF.